This T cell receptor beta chain was identified in a study of identical twins. Template switching created a universal primer site, and the cDNA included unique molecular identifiers. One entry per CDR3 protein, called by TCRdb with MiXCR from the 5' RACE reads. The table includes a few hundred thousand distinct CDR3 sequences, 9.6% detected once. This clonotype was found many times. All donors comprised healthy Caucasians. The CDR3 extends over 16 amino acids. Trimming at V came to 0 bases and at J to 7 bases, leaving 10 bases not matched to a gene. CDR1 is SGDLS, CDR2 YYNGEE, per germline. This sample was shared with a second study, whose subject was yellow fever vaccine responses in identical twins. That work adds: Twins reportedly appeared to share part of their vaccine T cell response while keeping part individual.

The sequencing sample was made of PBMCs. The chain recombines TRBV9 with TRBJ1-1; 9 bases match TRBD1. This TCR came from a woman in her late teens or twenties in good health. CDR3 nucleotides: TGTGCCAGCAGCGTAGCAGAAACGGACAGGGGCCATGAAGCTTTCTTT. It translates to CASSVAETDRGHEAFF. The whole variable domain, filled in from reference TRBV9 and TRBJ1-1, reads DSGVTQTPKHLITATGQRVTLRCSPRSGDLSVYWYQQSLDQGLQFLIQYYNGEERAKGNILERFSAQQFPDLHSELNLSSLELGDSALYFCASSVAETDRGHEAFFGQGTRLTVV.